This T cell receptor beta chain was sequenced for a study of regulatory T cells in long-lasting Graves disease. Points from the study as a whole: Among samples with persistent disease, TRBV28, TRBJ1-2 and TRBJ2-5 were favored.

Documented time point: newly diagnosed GD, antithyroid drugs for less than 3 months. PBMCs provided the RNA from which the TCR library was made. This clonotype was recorded a few times. What it recognizes is unknown. This CDR3 is built from 15 residues. Germline lookup yields CDR1 DFQATT and CDR2 SNEGSKA (reference sequence). V lost 0 bases, J lost 0 bases, and 10 bases lay in between. Arm-PCR with iRepertoire HTBI primers amplified the CDR3 regions for these TCR beta libraries. TCRdb called the multiplex PCR reads again in MiXCR, with one record for every CDR3 protein. The profile shows approximately 490,000 distinct CDR3 sequences, around 15% of them singletons. The sample also formed part of further work on T cells in Graves' hyperthyroidism and ophthalmopathy. That paper notes: A first-round RT-PCR of the TCR CDR3 used the HTBI primer set. The blood repertoire included most of the expanded thyroid clonotypes above 0.001.

The clonotype originates from a man aged 40-50 years with Graves disease. The material was peripheral blood mononuclear cells (PBMCs), obtained at new diagnosis, from a patient treated with antithyroid drugs. The V call is TRBV20-1, the J call TRBJ2-3; TRBD1 might be the D (6 bases). This CDR3 reads CSARDVGQSTDTQYF. For the CDR3, the DNA is TGCAGTGCTAGAGACGTCGGACAGAGCACAGATACGCAGTATTTT.